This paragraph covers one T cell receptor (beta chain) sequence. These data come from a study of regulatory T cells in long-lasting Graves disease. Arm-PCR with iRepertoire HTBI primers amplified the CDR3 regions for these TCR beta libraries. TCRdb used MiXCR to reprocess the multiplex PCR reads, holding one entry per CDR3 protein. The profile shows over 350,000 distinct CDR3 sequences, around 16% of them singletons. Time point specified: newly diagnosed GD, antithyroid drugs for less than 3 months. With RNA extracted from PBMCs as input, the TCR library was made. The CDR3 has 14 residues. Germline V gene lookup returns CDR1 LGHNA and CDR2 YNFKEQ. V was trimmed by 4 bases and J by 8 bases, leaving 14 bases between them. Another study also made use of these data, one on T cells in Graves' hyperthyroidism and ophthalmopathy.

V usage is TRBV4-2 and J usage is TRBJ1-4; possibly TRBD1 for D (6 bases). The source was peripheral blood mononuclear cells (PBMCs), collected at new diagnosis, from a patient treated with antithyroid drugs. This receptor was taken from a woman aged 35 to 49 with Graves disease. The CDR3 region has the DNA TGTGCCAGCAGCCTTTTTACAGGGAAGGAAAAACTGTTTTTT. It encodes CASSLFTGKEKLFF.